This T cell receptor beta chain was sequenced during a study of regulatory T cells in long-lasting Graves disease. General study results and limits: Comparison showed that persistent patients shared more public clonotypes (over 2,500) than new patients (nearly 1,000).

The time point: persistent/refractory GD, antithyroid drugs over 5 years with positive TRAb. PBMC-derived RNA was used for the TCR library. Of note for this clonotype: Antigen specificity is unknown.

This CDR3 is 13 amino acids long. The germline V gene encodes CDR1 LNHDA and CDR2 SQIVND (reference sequence). Trimming cost V 5 bases and J 8 bases, with 12 bases left between them. The TCR beta library used iRepertoire HTBI primers with Arm-PCR amplification of CDR3. TCRdb recomputed calls from the multiplex PCR reads with MiXCR, one row per CDR3 protein. The sample lists around 450,000 distinct CDR3 sequences, roughly 21% occurring once. This clonotype was sampled from a female donor with Graves disease. The material was peripheral blood mononuclear cells (PBMCs), obtained when the disease was refractory, from a patient treated with antithyroid drugs. J is TRBJ1-4 and V is TRBV19; D perhaps matches TRBD1 (5 bases). CDR3 amino acids: CASSSRDREKLFF. DNA of the CDR3: TGTGCCAGTAGTTCCAGGGATCGGGAAAAACTGTTTTTT.